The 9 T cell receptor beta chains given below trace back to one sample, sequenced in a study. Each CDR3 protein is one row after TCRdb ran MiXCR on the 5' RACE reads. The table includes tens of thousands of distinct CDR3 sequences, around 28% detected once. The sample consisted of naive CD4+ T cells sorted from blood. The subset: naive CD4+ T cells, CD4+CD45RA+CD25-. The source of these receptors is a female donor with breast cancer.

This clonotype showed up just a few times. The CDR3 reads CASSLGGSSGANVLTF. CDR3 nucleotide sequence: TGCGCCAGCAGCTTGGGTGGGAGCTCTGGGGCCAACGTCCTGACTTTC. V usage is TRBV5-1 and J usage is TRBJ2-6; D is perhaps TRBD2 (5 bases). Trimming shortened V by 0 bases and J by 0 bases, and 7 bases separated the two germline ends. This CDR3 is built from 16 residues. Germline CDR1 is SGHRS and CDR2 is YFSETQ.

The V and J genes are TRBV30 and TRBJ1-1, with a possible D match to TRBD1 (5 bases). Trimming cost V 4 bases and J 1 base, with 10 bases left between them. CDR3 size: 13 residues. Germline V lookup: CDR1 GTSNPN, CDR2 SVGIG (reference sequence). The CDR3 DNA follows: TGTGCCTGGAAAGTCGACAGGAACACTGAAGCTTTCTTT. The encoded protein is CAWKVDRNTEAFF.

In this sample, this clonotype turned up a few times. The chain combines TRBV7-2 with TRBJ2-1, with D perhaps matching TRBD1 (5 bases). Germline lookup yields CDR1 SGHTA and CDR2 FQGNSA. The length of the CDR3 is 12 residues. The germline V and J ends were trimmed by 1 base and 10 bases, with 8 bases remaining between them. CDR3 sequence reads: CASSLVAGEQFF. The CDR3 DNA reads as TGTGCCAGCAGCTTAGTCGCAGGGGAGCAGTTCTTC.

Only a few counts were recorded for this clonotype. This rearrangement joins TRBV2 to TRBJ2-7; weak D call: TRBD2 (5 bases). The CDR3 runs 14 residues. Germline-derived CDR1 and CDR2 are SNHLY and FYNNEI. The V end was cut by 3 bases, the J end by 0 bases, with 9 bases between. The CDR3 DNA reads TGTGCCAGCAGTGACCGGGGAGACTCCTACGAGCAGTACTTC. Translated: CASSDRGDSYEQYF.

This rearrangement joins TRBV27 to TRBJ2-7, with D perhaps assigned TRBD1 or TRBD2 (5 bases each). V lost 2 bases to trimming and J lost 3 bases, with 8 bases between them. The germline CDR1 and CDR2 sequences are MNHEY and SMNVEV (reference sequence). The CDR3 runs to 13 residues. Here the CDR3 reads CASSLLGVYEQYF. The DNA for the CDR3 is TGTGCCAGCAGTTTACTGGGGGTCTACGAGCAGTACTTC.

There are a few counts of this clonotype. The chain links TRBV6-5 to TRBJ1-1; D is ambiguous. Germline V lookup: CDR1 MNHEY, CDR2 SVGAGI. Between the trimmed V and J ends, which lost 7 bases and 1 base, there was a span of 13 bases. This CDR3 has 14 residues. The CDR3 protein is CASTTDIWNTEAFF. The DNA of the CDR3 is TGTGCCAGCACCACGGATATATGGAACACTGAAGCTTTCTTT.

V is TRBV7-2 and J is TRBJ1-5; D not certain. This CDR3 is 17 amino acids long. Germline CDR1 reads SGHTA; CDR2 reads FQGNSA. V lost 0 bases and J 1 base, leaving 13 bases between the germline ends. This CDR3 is CASSLAPRPGSNQPQHF. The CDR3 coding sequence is TGTGCCAGCAGCTTAGCGCCCCGGCCAGGCAGCAATCAGCCCCAGCATTTT.

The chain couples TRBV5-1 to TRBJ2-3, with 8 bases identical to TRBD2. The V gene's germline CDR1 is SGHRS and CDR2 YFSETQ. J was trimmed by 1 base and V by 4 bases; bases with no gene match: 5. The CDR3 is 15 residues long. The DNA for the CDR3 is TGCGCCAGCAGCAATAGCGGGGCAGGCACAGATACGCAGTATTTT. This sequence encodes CASSNSGAGTDTQYF.

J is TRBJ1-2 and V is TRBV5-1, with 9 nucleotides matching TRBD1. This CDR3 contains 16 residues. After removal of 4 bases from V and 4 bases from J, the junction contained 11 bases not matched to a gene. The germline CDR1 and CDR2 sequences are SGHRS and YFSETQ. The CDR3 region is CASSQSTGTGTYGYTF. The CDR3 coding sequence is TGCGCCAGCAGCCAATCTACCGGGACAGGGACCTATGGCTACACCTTC.